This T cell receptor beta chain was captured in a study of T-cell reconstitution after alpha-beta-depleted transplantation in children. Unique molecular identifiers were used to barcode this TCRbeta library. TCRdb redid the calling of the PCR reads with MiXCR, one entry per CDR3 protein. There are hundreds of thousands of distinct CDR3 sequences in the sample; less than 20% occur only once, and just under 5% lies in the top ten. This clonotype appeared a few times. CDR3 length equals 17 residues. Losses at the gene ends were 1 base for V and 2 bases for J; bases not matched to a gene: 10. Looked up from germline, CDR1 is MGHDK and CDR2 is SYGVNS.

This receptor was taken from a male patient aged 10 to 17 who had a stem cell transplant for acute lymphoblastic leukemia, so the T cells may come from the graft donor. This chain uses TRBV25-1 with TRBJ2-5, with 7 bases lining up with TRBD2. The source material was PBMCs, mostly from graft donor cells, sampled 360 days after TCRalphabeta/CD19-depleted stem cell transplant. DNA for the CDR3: TGTGCCAGCAGTGAATCTAGGGGAGGGTCTTTACAAGAGACCCAGTACTTC. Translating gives CASSESRGGSLQETQYF.